These T cell receptor beta chains were read from a single sample in a study of shared T cell receptors in the human thymus. The table came from immunoSEQ multiplex PCR; TCRdb's copy has only in-frame clones and leaves some out. The table has hundreds of thousands of clones, approximately 85% seen once. The same specimen was also included in a second study, on human thymus T cells.

Sequencing used thymocytes. These receptor sequences come from a girl under two years old with a congenital heart defect. CDR3s include the opening cysteine and the closing phenylalanine or tryptophan. A D gene is named only where the DNA matches it firmly. Clone sizes are given selectively: once, few, many, or a class where the clone is expanded.

j_call | v_call | clone_size | d_call | cdr3_aa | cdr3_nt
TRBJ2-7 | TRBV28 | NA | NA | CASSPKGWFYEQYF | TGTGCCAGCAGTCCCAAGGGGTGGTTCTACGAGCAGTACTTC
TRBJ1-6 | TRBV6-5 | NA | TRBD1 | CASRGQVNNSPLHF | TGTGCCAGCAGGGGACAGGTTAATAATTCACCCCTCCACTTT
TRBJ2-1 | TRBV7-7 | NA | TRBD2 | CASSYGLAGPTILHNEQFF | TGTGCTAGCAGCTACGGACTAGCCGGCCCCACAATCCTTCACAATGAGCAGTTCTTC
TRBJ1-2 | TRBV10-2 | NA | NA | CASRGRGTPLISNYGYTF | TGCGCCAGCAGGGGCAGGGGAACCCCATTAATTTCTAACTATGGCTACACCTTC
TRBJ1-1 | TRBV18 | NA | NA | CASSPPKGSNTEAFF | TGTGCCAGCTCACCACCGAAGGGGTCGAACACTGAAGCTTTCTTT
TRBJ1-1 | TRBV7-2 | NA | TRBD1 | CASSPYPPGTGGDTEAFF | TGTGCCAGCAGCCCATACCCGCCCGGGACAGGGGGCGATACTGAAGCTTTCTTT
TRBJ1-2 | TRBV5-6 | NA | NA | CASSFITEAGLYGYTF | TGTGCCAGCAGCTTTATAACCGAGGCCGGCCTTTATGGCTACACCTTC
TRBJ1-1 | TRBV2 | NA | NA | CASIRREGKHTEAFF | TGTGCCAGCATTAGAAGGGAGGGGAAGCACACTGAAGCTTTCTTT
TRBJ2-2 | TRBV2 | NA | NA | CASSGGAGKFTGELFF | TGTGCCAGCAGTGGGGGCGCAGGGAAGTTCACCGGGGAGCTGTTTTTT
TRBJ2-3 | TRBV5-1 | NA | TRBD1 | CASSLGQGLDTQYF | TGCGCCAGCAGCTTGGGACAGGGGTTAGATACGCAGTATTTT
TRBJ1-1 | TRBV6-5 | few | NA | CASSYSKSLGGEAFF | TGTGCCAGCAGTTACTCGAAATCTTTAGGGGGTGAAGCTTTCTTT
TRBJ1-2 | TRBV5-6 | few | TRBD1 | CASSFTGQPTTDGYTF | TGTGCCAGCAGCTTCACGGGACAGCCCACAACGGATGGCTACACCTTC
TRBJ1-2 | TRBV18 | once | TRBD1 | CASSPGQGFHYGYTF | TGTGCCAGCTCACCAGGACAGGGCTTCCACTATGGCTACACCTTC
TRBJ2-3 | TRBV7-6 | NA | NA | CASSYMTRTESTDTQYF | TGTGCCAGCAGCTACATGACCAGAACGGAGAGCACAGATACGCAGTATTTT
TRBJ2-5 | TRBV14 | NA | TRBD2 | CASSQDRGLAGAKETQYF | TGTGCCAGCAGCCAAGATCGGGGGCTAGCGGGGGCAAAAGAGACCCAGTACTTC
TRBJ2-2 | TRBV29-1 | NA | TRBD1 | CSVGTGGSHGELFF | TGCAGCGTTGGGACAGGGGGGTCCCACGGGGAGCTGTTTTTT
TRBJ1-6 | TRBV4-3 | NA | NA | CASSPRRFPRYNSPLHF | TGCGCCAGCAGCCCAAGAAGATTCCCGAGGTATAATTCCCCCCTCCACTTT
TRBJ2-4 | TRBV5-1 | NA | NA | CASSLARGDGNIQYF | TGCGCCAGCAGCTTGGCCAGGGGGGACGGAAACATTCAGTACTTC
TRBJ1-5 | TRBV19 | NA | NA | CASSILPGLNNQPQHF | TGTGCCAGTAGTATTCTGCCAGGGTTGAACAATCAGCCCCAGCATTTT
TRBJ2-5 | TRBV5-4 | NA | TRBD2 | CASSLDGVAGQETQYF | TGTGCCAGCAGCTTAGACGGAGTAGCGGGACAAGAGACCCAGTACTTC
TRBJ1-4 | TRBV2 | NA | NA | CASSAQGLGDEKLFF | TGTGCCAGCAGTGCGCAGGGTTTAGGCGATGAAAAACTGTTTTTT
TRBJ1-2 | TRBV6-1 | NA | TRBD1 | CASSANGQDPNYGYTF | TGTGCCAGCAGTGCAAACGGACAGGACCCTAACTATGGCTACACCTTC
TRBJ1-6 | TRBV28 | NA | TRBD1 | CASSSGQGRTPLHF | TGTGCCAGCAGTAGCGGACAGGGGAGGACACCCCTCCACTTT
TRBJ1-3 | TRBV6-1 | NA | NA | CASSVDGRDSGNTIYF | TGTGCCAGCAGTGTGGACGGGAGGGACTCTGGAAACACCATATATTTT
TRBJ1-2 | TRBV2 | NA | NA | CASSSRPQGANGYTF | TGTGCCAGCAGTAGCCGGCCACAGGGAGCCAATGGCTACACCTTC
TRBJ1-1 | TRBV6-1 | NA | TRBD1 | CASRDRRDTEAFF | TGTGCCAGCAGGGACAGGCGGGACACTGAAGCTTTCTTT
TRBJ2-2 | TRBV4-2 | NA | TRBD2 | CASSQEGPQRGALTNTGELFF | TGTGCCAGCAGCCAAGAAGGTCCCCAGCGGGGTGCCCTTACGAACACCGGGGAGCTGTTTTTT
TRBJ1-1 | TRBV28 | once | TRBD1 | CASSSDGQGGAEAFF | TGTGCCAGCAGTTCAGATGGACAGGGGGGCGCTGAAGCTTTCTTT
TRBJ1-2 | TRBV19 | NA | TRBD1 | CASNWDRGHYGYTF | TGTGCCAGTAATTGGGACAGGGGTCACTATGGCTACACCTTC
TRBJ2-1 | TRBV5-1 | once | NA | CASRRPGNNNEQFF | TGCGCCAGCAGGCGACCAGGGAATAACAATGAGCAGTTCTTC
TRBJ2-1 | TRBV10-3 | NA | TRBD2 | CAITTGLAGGPYNEQFF | TGTGCCATCACCACCGGACTAGCGGGGGGACCCTACAATGAGCAGTTCTTC
TRBJ2-2 | TRBV5-1 | once | NA | CASSWTVYTGELFF | TGCGCCAGCAGCTGGACAGTTTACACCGGGGAGCTGTTTTTT